What follows are 14 T cell receptor beta chains derived from one specimen sequenced in a study of naive and memory T cell subsets. An oligonucleotide containing a UMI was ligated to the 3' end of TCR cDNA. Four PCR rounds used nested alpha and beta constant region primers plus the SP2 primer. TCRdb ran MiXCR on the 5' RACE reads and lists one entry per CDR3 protein. The sample holds more than 60,000 distinct CDR3 sequences, approximately 8.5% seen once. All receptors derive from a female donor in good health.

This clonotype was seen repeatedly, ten times or more. CDR3 protein: CASSLGISQRNTIYF. DNA for the CDR3: TGTGCCAGCAGTCTGGGAATAAGCCAACGAAACACCATATATTTT. V usage is TRBV2 and J usage is TRBJ1-3; the D is unclear. The CDR3 sequence is 15 residues long. The V end lost 5 bases, the J end lost 5 bases, and 16 bases lay between the germline ends. From germline, CDR1 is SNHLY and CDR2 FYNNEI. Variable domain in full (rest from reference TRBV2 and TRBJ1-3): EPEVTQTPSHQVTQMGQEVILRCVPISNHLYFYWYRQILGQKVEFLVSFYNNEISEKSEIFDDQFSVERPDGSNFTLKIRSTKLEDSAMYFCASSLGISQRNTIYFGEGSWLTVV.

This clonotype has a count of ten or more. This rearrangement joins TRBV20-1 to TRBJ2-7; 9 positions agree with TRBD1. J gave up 6 bases and V 6 bases, and 12 bases lay outside the gene matches. CDR3 size: 14 residues. Germline V gives CDR1 DFQATT, CDR2 SNEGSKA (reference sequence). Here the CDR3 reads CSAYPGQGTGEQYF. DNA for the CDR3: TGCAGTGCGTATCCCGGACAGGGGACGGGCGAGCAGTACTTC.

The chain links TRBV12-3 or TRBV12-4 to TRBJ1-2, with D hard to call. The CDR3 runs 14 residues. The V end was cut by 2 bases, the J end by 0 bases, with 7 bases between. The CDR3 here is CASSLKLSNYGYTF. CDR3 in DNA: TGTGCCAGCAGTTTAAAGCTTTCTAACTATGGCTACACCTTC.

This clonotype was recorded many times. The rearrangement uses TRBV19 and TRBJ1-5; D gene uncertain. The CDR3 extends over 17 amino acids. Germline V gene sequence: CDR1 LNHDA, CDR2 SQIVND (reference sequence). Trimming removed 3 bases at V and 6 bases at J, with 21 bases between. The CDR3 region is CASSMIWRTVGSQPQHF. In nucleotides, the CDR3 is TGTGCCAGTAGTATGATCTGGAGGACCGTGGGGAGTCAGCCCCAGCATTTT.

The sample holds many counts of this clonotype. The rearrangement uses TRBV27 and TRBJ1-5; D uncertain. The V gene lost 2 bases and the J gene lost 7 bases, with 12 bases spanning the gap. The CDR3 is 14 amino acids. Germline CDR1 reads MNHEY; CDR2 reads SMNVEV (reference sequence). This CDR3 is CASSLHQVGQPQHF. As DNA, the CDR3 is TGTGCCAGCAGTTTACATCAGGTAGGGCAGCCCCAGCATTTT.

This sequence joins TRBV28 and TRBJ2-1; 8 positions match TRBD2. With 3 bases clipped from V and 1 base from J, the junction kept 11 bases outside the gene matches. The CDR3 length is 18 residues. The germline CDR1 and CDR2 sequences are MDHEN and SYDVKM. The DNA for the CDR3 is TGTGCCAGCAGTTTCCCCATAGCGGGATTGCGATCCTACAATGAGCAGTTCTTC. Its protein product is CASSFPIAGLRSYNEQFF.

This clonotype was observed a few times. The V call is TRBV7-2, the J call TRBJ1-1; D is unclear. The CDR3 contains 14 residues. The germline V gene encodes CDR1 SGHTA and CDR2 FQGNSA. V was pared by 2 bases and J by 4 bases, with 11 bases between. The CDR3 here is CASSLLGMGTEAFF. Here the CDR3 DNA reads TGTGCCAGCAGCTTATTAGGTATGGGCACTGAAGCTTTCTTT.

This clonotype was seen a few times. This chain links TRBV5-1 with TRBJ2-5; D might be TRBD2 (5 bases). Trimming removed 3 bases at V and 1 base at J, with 22 bases between. The CDR3 is made up of 18 amino acids. CDR1 SGHRS and CDR2 YFSETQ come from the germline V gene. In nucleotides, the CDR3 is TGCGCCAGCAGCTCCTCCGGACTGTCCCCGGGCCGCCAAGAGACCCAGTACTTC. The encoded protein is CASSSSGLSPGRQETQYF.

The rearrangement links TRBV14 to TRBJ2-5; D remains ambiguous. Germline assignment: CDR1 SGHDN and CDR2 FVKESK. Deletions cut 5 bases from V and 1 base from J, with 11 bases between. The CDR3 sequence is 14 residues long. The CDR3 coding sequence is TGTGCCAGCAGCTTTAGACGGAGCCAAGAGACCCAGTACTTC. Translating gives CASSFRRSQETQYF.

This clonotype showed up just a few times. The rearrangement links TRBV28 to TRBJ1-5; TRBD1 aligns across 7 bases. The CDR3 sequence is 13 residues long. Germline CDR1 reads MDHEN; CDR2 reads SYDVKM. J gave up 6 bases and V 6 bases, and 5 bases lay outside the gene matches. CDR3 nucleotides: TGTGCCAGCAGAACAGGGGTAGGTCAGCCCCAGCATTTT. Residues: CASRTGVGQPQHF.

This clonotype was counted only a few times. DNA for the CDR3: TGCGCCAGCAGCTTGTCACAGGGGGACACTGAAGCTTTCTTT. Its translation is CASSLSQGDTEAFF. The V and J genes are TRBV5-1 and TRBJ1-1; 8 nucleotides agree with TRBD1. V lost 1 base and J lost 3; bases outside the gene matches: 2. The CDR3 has 14 residues. Germline CDR1 is SGHRS and CDR2 is YFSETQ.

This clonotype was recorded at least ten times. The gene calls are TRBV28 and TRBJ2-1; possibly TRBD2 for D (5 bases). V was clipped by 5 bases and J by 14 bases, with 16 bases between them. Germline V gene sequence: CDR1 MDHEN, CDR2 SYDVKM. The CDR3 loop spans 12 amino acids. The CDR3 spells CASSTEGLPKFF. The DNA for the CDR3 is TGTGCCAGCAGTACCGAGGGTCTCCCTAAGTTCTTC.

This chain uses TRBV27 with TRBJ2-7; D may correspond to TRBD1 or TRBD2 (5 bases each). V lost 5 bases and J lost 0, with 14 bases in between. CDR3 size: 15 residues. CDR1 and CDR2 (germline): MNHEY, SMNVEV (reference sequence). CDR3 residues: CASSPAPGSSYEQYF. CDR3 nucleotides: TGTGCCAGCAGTCCCGCCCCAGGGAGCTCCTACGAGCAGTACTTC.

Comment on this clonotype: The germline gene is not matched at one end of the junction; a read error may be the cause. The chain links TRBV11-2 to TRBJ2-5; 8 bases map to TRBD1. The CDR3 covers 16 residues. Germline V lookup: CDR1 SGHAT, CDR2 FQNNGV. Written as DNA, the CDR3 is TGTGCCAGCAGCCGCAACCCAGGGGGCCACCAAGAGCCCCAGTACTTC. Translating it yields CASSRNPGGHQEPQYF.